This TCR beta chain stems from a study of human T cells and chemical hapten exposure. Study-level information: The variation in per-sample TCR yields arose mainly from small differences in pooled library volumes.

TCRdb processed the RACE reads anew with MiXCR; each CDR3 protein has one entry. The sample lists about 400,000 distinct CDR3 sequences, about 6.9% seen once, with over 5.5% in the top ten. The V and J ends lost 5 bases and 7 bases respectively, with 15 bases between them. The CDR3 sequence is 14 residues long. CDR1 and CDR2 from the germline V gene are MNHEY and SVGEGT. A few counts support this clonotype. This sample's time point: patch test 2, 6 weeks after DPC sensitization. Noted treatment: therapeutic diphenylcyclopropenone sensitization with weekly scalp DPC. This clonotype was sampled from a woman aged 18-29 years with alopecia areata. Some clones in this sample may be carry-over from other donors' samples. Sequenced material: whole blood, taken in connection with sensitization to the hapten diphenylcyclopropenone (DPC). This rearrangement joins TRBV6-2 or TRBV6-3 to TRBJ2-4, with D tentatively TRBD2 (6 bases). CDR3 DNA: TGTGCCAGCAGTGTTCTGACTGGGGGGAACATTCAGTACTTC. As protein: CASSVLTGGNIQYF.